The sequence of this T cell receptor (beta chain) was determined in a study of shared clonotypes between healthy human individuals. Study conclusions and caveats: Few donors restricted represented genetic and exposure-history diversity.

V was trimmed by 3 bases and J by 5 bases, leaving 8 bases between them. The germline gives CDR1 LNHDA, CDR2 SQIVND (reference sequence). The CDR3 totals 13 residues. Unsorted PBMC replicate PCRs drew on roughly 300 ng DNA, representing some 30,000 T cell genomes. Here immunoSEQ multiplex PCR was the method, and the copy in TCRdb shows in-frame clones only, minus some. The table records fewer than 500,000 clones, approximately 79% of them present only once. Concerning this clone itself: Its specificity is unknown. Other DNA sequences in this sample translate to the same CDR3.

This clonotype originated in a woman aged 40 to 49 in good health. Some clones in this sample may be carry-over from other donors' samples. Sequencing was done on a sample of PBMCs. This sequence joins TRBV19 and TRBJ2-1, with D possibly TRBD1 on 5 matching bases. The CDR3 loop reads CASSIGQNNEQFF. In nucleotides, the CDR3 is TGTGCCAGTAGTATCGGACAAAACAATGAGCAGTTCTTC.